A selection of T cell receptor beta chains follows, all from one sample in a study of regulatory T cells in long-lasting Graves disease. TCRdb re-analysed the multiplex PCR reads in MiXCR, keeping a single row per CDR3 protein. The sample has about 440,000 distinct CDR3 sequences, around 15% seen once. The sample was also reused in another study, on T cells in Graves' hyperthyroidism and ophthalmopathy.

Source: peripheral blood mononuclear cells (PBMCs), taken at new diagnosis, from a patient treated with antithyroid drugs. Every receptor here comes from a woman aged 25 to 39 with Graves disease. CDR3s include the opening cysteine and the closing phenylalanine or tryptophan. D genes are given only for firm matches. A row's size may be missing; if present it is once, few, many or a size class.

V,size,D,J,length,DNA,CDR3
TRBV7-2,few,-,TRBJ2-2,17,TGTGCCAGCAGCGTTAATGAACGCCTCGCGAACACCGGGGAGCTGTTTTTT,CASSVNERLANTGELFF
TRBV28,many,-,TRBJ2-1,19,TGTGCCAGCAGTTTTGGGGTTGAGACAGTTCGATGGTACTACAATGAGCAGTTCTTC,CASSFGVETVRWYYNEQFF
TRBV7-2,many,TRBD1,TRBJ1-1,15,TGTGCCAGCAGCTTAGAGGCAGGGGGTAACACTGAAGCTTTCTTT,CASSLEAGGNTEAFF
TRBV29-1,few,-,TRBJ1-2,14,TGCAGCGTTGCGTTGGTGGGAGTGAGCTATGGCTACACCTTC,CSVALVGVSYGYTF
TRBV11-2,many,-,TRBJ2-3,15,TGTGCCAGCAGCCCCTCTGGTCCCCTCACAGATACGCAGTATTTT,CASSPSGPLTDTQYF
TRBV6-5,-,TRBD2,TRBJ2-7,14,TGTGCCAGCAGTTACGGGACTAGCGGGAGTAAGCAGTACTTC,CASSYGTSGSKQYF
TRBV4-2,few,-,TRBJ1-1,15,TGTGCCAGCACCCAAGAGGGGGGGTGGAACACTGAAGCTTTCTTT,CASTQEGGWNTEAFF
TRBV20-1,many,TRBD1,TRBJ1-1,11,TGCAGTGCTCGGGACAGGGGAGAAGCTTTCTTT,CSARDRGEAFF
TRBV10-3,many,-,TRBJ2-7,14,TGTGCCATCAGTGAGTGGCGGGACGGGGGCGAGCAGTACTTC,CAISEWRDGGEQYF
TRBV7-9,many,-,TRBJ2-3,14,TGTGCCAGCAGCTGGGACAGCGGGGCAGATACGCAGTATTTT,CASSWDSGADTQYF
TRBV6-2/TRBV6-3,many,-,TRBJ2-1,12,TGTGCCAGCAGTTACCGGCGAAATGAGCAGTTCTTC,CASSYRRNEQFF
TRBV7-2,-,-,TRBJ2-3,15,TGTGCCAGCAGTCCGACACCCCCAGGGATGGATACGCAGTATTTT,CASSPTPPGMDTQYF
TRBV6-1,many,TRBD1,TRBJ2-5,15,TGTGCCAGCAGTCGAATGGCGAGGGGGCGAGAGACCCAGTACTTC,CASSRMARGRETQYF
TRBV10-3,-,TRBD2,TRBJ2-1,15,TGTGCCATCAGTGATAGCGGGAGGCCGTACAATGAGCAGTTCTTC,CAISDSGRPYNEQFF
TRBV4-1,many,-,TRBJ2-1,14,TGCGTCGATTCGGACCGCGTGGGGCACAATGAGCAGTTCTTC,CVDSDRVGHNEQFF
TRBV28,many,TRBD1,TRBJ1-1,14,TGTGCCAGTGACGCTCCGGGACAGGTAACTGAAGCTTTCTTT,CASDAPGQVTEAFF
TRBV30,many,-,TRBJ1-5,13,TGTGCCTGGTCTAAGACAGAAGATCAGCCCCAGCATTTT,CAWSKTEDQPQHF
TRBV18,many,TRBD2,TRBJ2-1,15,TGTGCCAGCTCACCTGTAGCGGGATCCTACAATGAGCAGTTCTTC,CASSPVAGSYNEQFF
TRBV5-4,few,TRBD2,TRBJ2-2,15,TGTGCCATCGGGGGCTACGGGAGGGGCACCGGGGAGCTGTTTTTT,CAIGGYGRGTGELFF
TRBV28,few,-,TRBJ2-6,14,TGTGCCAGCAAGCAGGGGCTTGGGGCCAACGTCCTGACTTTC,CASKQGLGANVLTF
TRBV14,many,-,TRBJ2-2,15,TGTGCCAGCAGCCAAGGGCTCGCGCACATCGGGGAGCTGTTTTTT,CASSQGLAHIGELFF
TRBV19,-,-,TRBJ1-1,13,TGTGCCAGTAGTATGACAGAGAACGCTGAAGCTTTCTTT,CASSMTENAEAFF
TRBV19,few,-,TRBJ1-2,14,TGTGCCAGTAATCCAAGCCTAGCTAACTATGGCTACACCTTC,CASNPSLANYGYTF
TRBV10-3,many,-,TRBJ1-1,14,TGTGCCACCCGGAGGGAGACGGGGGACACTGAAGCTTTCTTT,CATRRETGDTEAFF
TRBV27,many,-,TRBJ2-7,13,TGTGCCAGCAGGCAAAGTCCCGGCTACGAGCAGTACTTC,CASRQSPGYEQYF
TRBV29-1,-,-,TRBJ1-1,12,TGCAGCGTACAGAACATGGGCACTGAAGCTTTCTTT,CSVQNMGTEAFF
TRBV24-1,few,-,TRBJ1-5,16,TGTGCCACCAGTGATGTAGGGGGTGGGGGCAATCAGCCCCAGCATTTT,CATSDVGGGGNQPQHF
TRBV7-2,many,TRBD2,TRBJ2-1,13,TGTGCCAGCAGCCCCGGGACTAGCGTTGAGCAGTTCTTC,CASSPGTSVEQFF
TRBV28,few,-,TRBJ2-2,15,TGTGCCAGCAGTTTGTGGGGACAAGGAACCGGGGAGCTGTTTTTT,CASSLWGQGTGELFF
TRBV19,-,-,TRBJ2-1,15,TGTGCCAGTAGTGGACGGGACGTCACCTACAATGAGCAGTTCTTC,CASSGRDVTYNEQFF
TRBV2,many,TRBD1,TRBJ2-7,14,TGTGCCAGCAGTGGAGGACAGGTCAAGTACGAGCAGTACTTC,CASSGGQVKYEQYF
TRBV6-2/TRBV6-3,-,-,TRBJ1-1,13,TGTGCCAGCATCGGTCAGGGGTACACTGAAACTTTCTTT,CASIGQGYTETFF
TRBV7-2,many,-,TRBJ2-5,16,TGTGCCAGCAGCAGGCCCCGGCGGGAAGTACAAGAGACCCAGTACTTC,CASSRPRREVQETQYF
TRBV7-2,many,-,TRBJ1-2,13,TGTGCCAGCAGCTTATCGGAGAACTATGGCTACACCTTC,CASSLSENYGYTF
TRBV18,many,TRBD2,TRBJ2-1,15,TGTGCCAGCTCACCACCGGGACTAGCGGGGAATGAGCAGTTCTTC,CASSPPGLAGNEQFF
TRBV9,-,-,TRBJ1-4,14,TGTGCCAGCAGCGAGGGGACAATTGCCGAAAAACTGTTTTTT,CASSEGTIAEKLFF
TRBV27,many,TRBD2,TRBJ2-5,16,TGTGCCAGCAGCCAGTTGGGGACTAGGAAGGCAGAGACCCAGTACTTC,CASSQLGTRKAETQYF
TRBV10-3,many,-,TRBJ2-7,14,TGTGCCATCCGTAGGCGGGATGGATCCTACGAGCAGTACTTC,CAIRRRDGSYEQYF
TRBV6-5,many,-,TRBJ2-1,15,TGTGCCAGCAGTTACACCGCGACTATCCACGCTGAGCAGTTCTTC,CASSYTATIHAEQFF
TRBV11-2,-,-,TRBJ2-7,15,TGTGCCAGCAGCGCGGGAACCCGGACCACCTACGAGCAGTACTTC,CASSAGTRTTYEQYF
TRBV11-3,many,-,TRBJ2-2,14,TGTGCCAGCAGCCCTGGACCGGTCACCGGGGAGCTGTTTTTT,CASSPGPVTGELFF
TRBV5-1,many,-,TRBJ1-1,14,TGCGCCAGCAGCACATCAGGAATGAACACTGAAGCTTTCTTT,CASSTSGMNTEAFF
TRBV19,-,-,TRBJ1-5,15,TGTGCCAGTAGTGGTACGGCGTATAGCAATCAGCCCCAGCATTTT,CASSGTAYSNQPQHF
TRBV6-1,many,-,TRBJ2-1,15,TGTGCCAGCAGTGTGGGCCTGAGCTCCTACAATGAGCAGTTCTTC,CASSVGLSSYNEQFF
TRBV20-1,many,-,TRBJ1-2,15,TGCAGTGCTAGAGATCTTATCAAAGGGAACTATGGCTACACCTTC,CSARDLIKGNYGYTF
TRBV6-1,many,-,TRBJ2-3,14,TGTGCCAGCAGGTCATTGGGCGGGACAGATACGCAGTATTTT,CASRSLGGTDTQYF
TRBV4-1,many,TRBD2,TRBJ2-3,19,TGCGCCAGCAGCCAAAGGCTAGCGGGAGGGCCCGGGTCCACAGATACGCAGTATTTT,CASSQRLAGGPGSTDTQYF
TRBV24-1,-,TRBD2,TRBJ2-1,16,TGTGCCACCAGTGATCCTGGACTAGCGGGTGGGAATGAGCAGTTCTTC,CATSDPGLAGGNEQFF
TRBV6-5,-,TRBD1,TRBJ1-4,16,TGTGCCAGCAGTTACCAGGTTGGGCAGGGGGCTGCGAAACTGTTTTTT,CASSYQVGQGAAKLFF
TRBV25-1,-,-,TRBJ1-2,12,TGTGCCAGCAGTGACGGGGTCCATGGCTACACCTTC,CASSDGVHGYTF
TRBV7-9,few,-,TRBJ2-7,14,TGTGCCAGCAGCTTATCTTCAGCTTCCTACGAGCAGTACTTC,CASSLSSASYEQYF
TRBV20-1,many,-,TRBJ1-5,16,TGCAGTGCTAGAGATCCGAGGGACGTTAGCAATCAGCCCCAGCATTTT,CSARDPRDVSNQPQHF
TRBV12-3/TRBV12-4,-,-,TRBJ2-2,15,TGTGCCAGCACCCCCAGGGTTTTGAACACCGGGGAGCTGTTTTTT,CASTPRVLNTGELFF
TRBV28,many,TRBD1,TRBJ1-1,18,TGTGCCAGCACTCTTCCCCTACCGGGACAGCGAAGGAACACTGAAGCTTTCTTT,CASTLPLPGQRRNTEAFF
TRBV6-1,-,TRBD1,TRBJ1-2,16,TGTGCCAGCTGCCGGGACAGCCGGCTTCTTAACTATGGCTACACCTTC,CASCRDSRLLNYGYTF